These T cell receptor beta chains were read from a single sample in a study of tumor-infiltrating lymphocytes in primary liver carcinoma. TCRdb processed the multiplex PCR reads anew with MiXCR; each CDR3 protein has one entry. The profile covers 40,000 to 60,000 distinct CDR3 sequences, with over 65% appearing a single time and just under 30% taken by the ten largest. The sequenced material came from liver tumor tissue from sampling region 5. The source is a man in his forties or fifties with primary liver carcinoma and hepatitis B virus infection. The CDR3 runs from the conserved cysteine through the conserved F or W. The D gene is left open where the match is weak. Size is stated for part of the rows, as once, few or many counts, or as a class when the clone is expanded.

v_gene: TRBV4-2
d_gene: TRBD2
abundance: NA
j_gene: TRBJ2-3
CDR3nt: TGTACCAGCAGCGAGACTAGCGGGGCCGGAGATACGCAGTATTTC
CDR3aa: CTSSETSGAGDTQYF

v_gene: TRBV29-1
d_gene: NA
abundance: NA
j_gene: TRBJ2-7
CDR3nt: TGCAGCGTTGAAGGGTCGTCAGCAAACGAGCAGTACTTC
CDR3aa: CSVEGSSANEQYF

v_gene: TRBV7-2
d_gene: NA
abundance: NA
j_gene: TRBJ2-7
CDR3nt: TGTGCCGGCAGCTTAGGTCGAAGCGGAACATACGAGCAGTACTTC
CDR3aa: CAGSLGRSGTYEQYF

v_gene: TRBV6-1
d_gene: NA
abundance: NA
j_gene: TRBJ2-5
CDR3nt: TGTGCCAGCACCAGGGAGATCCAGGAGTCCCAGTACTTC
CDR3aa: CASTREIQESQYF

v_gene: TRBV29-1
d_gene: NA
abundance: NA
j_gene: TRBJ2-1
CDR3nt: TGCAGCATTGGGCTAGCCCCCCCGTACAATGAGCACTTCTTC
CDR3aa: CSIGLAPPYNEHFF

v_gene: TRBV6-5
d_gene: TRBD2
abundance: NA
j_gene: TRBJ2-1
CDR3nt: TGTGTCAGCAGTCCCGGGACTAGCGGGAGGGCCGATGCCTACAATGAGCAGTTCTTC
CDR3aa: CVSSPGTSGRADAYNEQFF

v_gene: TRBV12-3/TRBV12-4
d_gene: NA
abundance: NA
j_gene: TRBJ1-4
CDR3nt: TGTGCCAGCAGTGCACAGGAAGCAACTAGTGAAAAACTGTTTTTT
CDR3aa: CASSAQEATSEKLFF

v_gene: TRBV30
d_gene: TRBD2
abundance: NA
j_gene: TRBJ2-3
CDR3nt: TGTGCCTGGAGTAGCTCTAGCGGGAGGGCCGGGGGAGATACGCAGTATTTT
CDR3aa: CAWSSSSGRAGGDTQYF

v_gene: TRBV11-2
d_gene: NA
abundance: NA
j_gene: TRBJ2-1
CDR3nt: TGTGCCAGTACCTCGCCCGGTGGGGGGCCTTACAATGAGCAGTTCTTC
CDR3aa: CASTSPGGGPYNEQFF

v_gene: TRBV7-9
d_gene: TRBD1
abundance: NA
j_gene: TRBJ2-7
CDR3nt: TGTGCCAGCAGCTTTACAGGGGGAGTCAGCTACGAGCAGTACTTC
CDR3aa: CASSFTGGVSYEQYF

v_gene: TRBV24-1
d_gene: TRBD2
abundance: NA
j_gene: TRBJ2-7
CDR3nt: TGTGCCACCTGTGACGCTTCTAGCGGACGCTACGAGCAGTACTTC
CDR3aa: CATCDASSGRYEQYF

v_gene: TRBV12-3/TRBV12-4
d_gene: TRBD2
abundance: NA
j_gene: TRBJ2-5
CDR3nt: TGTGCCAGCAGTAGCGGGGCCCAAGAGACCCAGTACTTC
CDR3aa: CASSSGAQETQYF

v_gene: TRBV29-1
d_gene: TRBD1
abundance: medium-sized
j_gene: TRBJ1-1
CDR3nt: TGCAGCGTTGACGGTCAGGGGGCCACTGAAGCTTTCTTT
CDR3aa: CSVDGQGATEAFF

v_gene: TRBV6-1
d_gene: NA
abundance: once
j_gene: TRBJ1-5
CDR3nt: TGTGTCAGCAGTGAAGCGCAAGGGGCTCAGCCCCAGCATTTT
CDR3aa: CVSSEAQGAQPQHF

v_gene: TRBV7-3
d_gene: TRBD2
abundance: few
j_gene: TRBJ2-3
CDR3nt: TGTGCCAGCACCAAAACTAGCGGGAGCACAGATACGCAGTATTTT
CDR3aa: CASTKTSGSTDTQYF

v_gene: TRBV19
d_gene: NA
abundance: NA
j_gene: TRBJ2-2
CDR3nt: TGTGCCAGTACCTATTCAGGGAAGAACACCGGGAAGCTGTTTTTT
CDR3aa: CASTYSGKNTGKLFF

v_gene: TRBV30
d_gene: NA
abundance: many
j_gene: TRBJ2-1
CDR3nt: TGTGCCTGGAGTGTGGCCTACAATGAGCAGTTCTTC
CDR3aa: CAWSVAYNEQFF

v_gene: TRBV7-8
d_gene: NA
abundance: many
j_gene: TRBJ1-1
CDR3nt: TGTGCCAGCAGCTTAGGGGGGAGGGTGAACACTGAAGCTTTCTTT
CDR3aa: CASSLGGRVNTEAFF

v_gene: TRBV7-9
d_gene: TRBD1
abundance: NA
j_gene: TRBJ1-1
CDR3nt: TGTGCCACCGTGGACAGGGCGGGGACTGAAGATTTCTTT
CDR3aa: CATVDRAGTEDFF

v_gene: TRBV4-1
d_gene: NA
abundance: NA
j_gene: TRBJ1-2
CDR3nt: TGCATCAGCAAACCGGGCTATACCTTC
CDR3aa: CISKPGYTF

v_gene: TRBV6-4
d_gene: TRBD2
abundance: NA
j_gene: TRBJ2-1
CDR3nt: TGTGCCAGCAGTGAAGGGACTAGCGGGAGAGGTAAGCAGTTCTTC
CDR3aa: CASSEGTSGRGKQFF

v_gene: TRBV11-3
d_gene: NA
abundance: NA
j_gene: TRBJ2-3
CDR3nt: TGTGCCAGCAGCTTAGATCGGATGGATATGCTGTATTTT
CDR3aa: CASSLDRMDMLYF

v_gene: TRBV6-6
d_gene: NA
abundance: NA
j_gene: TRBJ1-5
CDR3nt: TGTGCCAGCATGTTTGGAAGCAAACAGCCCCGGCATTTT
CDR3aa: CASMFGSKQPRHF

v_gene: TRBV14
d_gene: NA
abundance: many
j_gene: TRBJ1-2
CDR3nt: TGTGCCAGCAGCCAAGGGACGCCGGATTATGGCTACACCTTC
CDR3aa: CASSQGTPDYGYTF

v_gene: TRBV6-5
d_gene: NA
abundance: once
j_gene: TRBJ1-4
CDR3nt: TGTGTCAGCAGTTATAGGCCTCCTTCGGGGGCGGCAAATAATGAAAAATTGTTTTTT
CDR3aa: CVSSYRPPSGAANNEKLFF

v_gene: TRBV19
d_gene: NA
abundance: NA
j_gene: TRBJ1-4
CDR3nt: TGTGCCACCTGTATGCAGTCTGGACGGGCTGAAAAACTGTTTTTT
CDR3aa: CATCMQSGRAEKLFF

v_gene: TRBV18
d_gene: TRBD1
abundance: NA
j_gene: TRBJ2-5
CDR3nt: TGTGCCAGCTCATCAAAAGGACAGGGGGCGATAGAGACCCAGTACTTC
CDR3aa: CASSSKGQGAIETQYF

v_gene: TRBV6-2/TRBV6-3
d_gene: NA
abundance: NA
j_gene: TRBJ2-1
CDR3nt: TGTGCCGGCAGTTCGCTTTCCTACCTCGGTAATGAGCAGTTCTTC
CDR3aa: CAGSSLSYLGNEQFF

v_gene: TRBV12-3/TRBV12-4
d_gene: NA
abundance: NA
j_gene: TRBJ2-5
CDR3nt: TGTGTCAGCAGTTTAGGTTACCAGGTAGAGACCCAGTACTTC
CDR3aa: CVSSLGYQVETQYF

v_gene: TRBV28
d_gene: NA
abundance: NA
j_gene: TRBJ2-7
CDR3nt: TGTGCCAGCAGTTTTATACAGGCTGACGAGCAGTGCTTC
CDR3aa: CASSFIQADEQCF

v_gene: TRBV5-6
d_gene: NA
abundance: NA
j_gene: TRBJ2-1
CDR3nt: TGTGTCAGCAGCTTAACACCGAGCTCCTACAATGAGCAGTTCTTC
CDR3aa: CVSSLTPSSYNEQFF

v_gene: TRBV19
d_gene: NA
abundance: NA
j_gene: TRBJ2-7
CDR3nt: TGTGCCAGTAGTACCAGGGGCCTCCGGGACTACGAGCAGTACTTC
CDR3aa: CASSTRGLRDYEQYF

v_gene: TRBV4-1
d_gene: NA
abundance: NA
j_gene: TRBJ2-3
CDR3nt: TGCGCCAGGAGCGATTTAAGGGGAATGGCAGATACACAGTATTTT
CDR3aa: CARSDLRGMADTQYF